The 32 T cell receptor beta chains presented below share a single source sample, sequenced in a study of CD8+ T cells in alopecia areata. Indicated treatment: oral pan-JAK inhibitor, 5-10 mg twice daily. As the sequencing template, cDNA was produced by extracting RNA and reverse transcribing it. Measured with immunoSEQ multiplex PCR; TCRdb has only the in-frame clones, and not every one. Of around 270,000 clones in the sample, over 45% were seen once. The sequencing here drew on CD4+ T cells sorted from blood, taken at week 24, from a patient treated with tofacitinib. The receptor set was obtained from a human donor with alopecia areata.

CDR3 DNA sequence: TGTGCCAGCAGTGTTCAAGGGGGTGGCTACACCTTC. Translation gives CASSVQGGGYTF. J is TRBJ1-2 and V is TRBV2; D possibly corresponds to TRBD1 (6 bases). Germline V CDR1 and CDR2: SNHLY, FYNNEI. V lost 4 bases to trimming and J lost 7 bases, with 10 bases between them. The CDR3 sequence is 12 residues long.

In this sample, this clone turned up once. DNA for the CDR3: TGTGCCAGCAGCTTAGTAGGGGATACGCAGTATTTT. This codes for CASSLVGDTQYF. This sequence joins TRBV7-6 and TRBJ2-3; D gene ambiguous. CDR1 SGHVS and CDR2 FNYEAQ come from the germline V gene. The CDR3 runs to 12 residues. Trimming took off 1 base at V and 6 bases at J, with 5 bases between the two ends. The full variable domain, completed using reference TRBV7-6 and TRBJ2-3, is GAGVSQSPRYKVTKRGQDVALRCDPISGHVSLYWYRQALGQGPEFLTYFNYEAQQDKSGLPNDRFSAERPEGSISTLTIQRTEQRDSAMYRCASSLVGDTQYFGPGTRLTVL.

This chain joins TRBV29-1 and TRBJ2-1, with unresolved D. Germline CDR1 is SQVTM and CDR2 is ANQGSEA. Trimming left V 0 bases short and J 4 bases short, with 4 bases between. This CDR3 is built from 12 residues. CDR3 sequence reads: CSVEERYNEQFF. The CDR3 DNA reads as TGCAGCGTTGAAGAGAGATACAATGAGCAGTTCTTC.

The V and J genes are TRBV5-1 and TRBJ1-2, with a weak D call TRBD1 (5 bases). From germline, CDR1 is SGHRS and CDR2 YFSETQ. Trimming pared 3 bases from V and 0 bases from J, leaving 15 bases between. CDR3 size: 16 residues. The CDR3 region has the DNA TGCGCCAGCAGCTCTGGCAGGGAAATTTCTAACTATGGCTACACCTTC. It translates to CASSSGREISNYGYTF.

This chain connects TRBV27 to TRBJ2-7; 8 bases map to TRBD1. CDR1 and CDR2 from the germline V gene are MNHEY and SMNVEV (reference sequence). The CDR3 length is 14 residues. The ends lost 6 bases at V and 4 bases at J; junction bases unmatched: 8. This CDR3 is CASRRTGGGYEQYF. The CDR3 region has the DNA TGTGCCAGCAGACGAACAGGGGGAGGATACGAGCAGTACTTC.

CDR3 sequence reads: CAISERTSGDEQYF. CDR3 sequence (DNA): TGTGCCATCAGTGAGAGGACTAGCGGCGACGAGCAGTACTTC. The rearrangement joins TRBV10-3 to TRBJ2-7; TRBD2 aligns across 10 bases. The CDR3 is 14 amino acids. The germline CDR1 and CDR2 sequences are ENHRY and SYGVKD. The ends lost 2 bases at V and 5 bases at J; junction bases unmatched: 3.

This clone was recorded a few times. The V gene is TRBV6-6, the J gene TRBJ2-1; 9 bases line up with TRBD1. There are 12 residues in the CDR3. With 5 bases clipped from V and 10 bases from J, the junction kept 3 bases outside the gene matches. Germline CDR1 MNHNY, CDR2 SVGAGI (reference sequence). The CDR3 spells CASSATGGEQFF. CDR3 in DNA: TGTGCCAGCAGTGCGACAGGGGGAGAGCAGTTCTTC.

This chain joins TRBV7-2 and TRBJ2-3, with 7 nucleotides matching TRBD2. With 4 bases clipped from V and 2 bases from J, the junction kept 3 bases outside the gene matches. Germline values: CDR1 SGHTA, CDR2 FQGNSA. The CDR3 consists of 14 residues. The CDR3 loop is CASSSSGYTDTQYF. The CDR3 nucleotides are TGTGCCAGCAGCTCTAGCGGATACACAGATACGCAGTATTTT.

The rearrangement links TRBV10-3 to TRBJ2-7, with D unresolved. The CDR3 extends over 15 amino acids. The V end lost 0 bases, the J end lost 1 base, and 10 bases lay between the germline ends. Germline V gene lookup returns CDR1 ENHRY and CDR2 SYGVKD. As DNA, the CDR3 is TGTGCCATCAGTGAGTCCAAAGTTTTTTCCTACGAGCAGTACTTC. Its translation: CAISESKVFSYEQYF.

For the CDR3, the DNA is TGCGCCAGCAGCTTGTTCGTGGGGGAAGAGACCCAGTACTTC. Translating it yields CASSLFVGEETQYF. The V gene is TRBV5-1, the J gene TRBJ2-5; TRBD1 or TRBD2 may be the D gene (5 bases each). The germline V and J ends were trimmed by 1 base and 3 bases, with 10 bases remaining between them. The CDR3 is 14 residues long. The V gene's germline CDR1 is SGHRS and CDR2 YFSETQ. The whole variable domain, filled in from reference TRBV5-1 and TRBJ2-5, reads KAGVTQTPRYLIKTRGQQVTLSCSPISGHRSVSWYQQTPGQGLQFLFEYFSETQRNKGNFPGRFSGRQFSNSRSEMNVSTLELGDSALYLCASSLFVGEETQYFGPGTRLLVL.

Only a few counts were recorded for this clone. The V and J genes are TRBV29-1 and TRBJ2-4; D remains unclear. The CDR3 length is 15 residues. The germline gives CDR1 SQVTM, CDR2 ANQGSEA. The V gene lost 3 bases and the J gene lost 3 bases, with 15 bases spanning the gap. The CDR3 is CSVDPHKGIKNIQYF. The CDR3 DNA is TGCAGCGTTGACCCCCACAAAGGGATCAAAAACATTCAGTACTTC.

The rearrangement joins TRBV4-2 to TRBJ1-5; 9 bases align to TRBD1. The CDR3 sequence is 15 residues long. The germline gives CDR1 LGHNA, CDR2 YNFKEQ. With 5 bases clipped from V and 3 bases from J, the junction kept 5 bases outside the gene matches. The CDR3, as DNA: TGTGCCAGCAGCTGGGACAGGGCGGACAATCAGCCCCAGCATTTT. Translation gives CASSWDRADNQPQHF.

The DNA for the CDR3 is TGCGCCAGCAGCCTCCTCCCCCCGGGACTAGCGGGGGGACGCACAGATACGCAGTATTTT. Its translation: CASSLLPPGLAGGRTDTQYF. The genes are TRBV4-3 and TRBJ2-3, with 15 bases fitting TRBD2. This CDR3 is built from 20 residues. Germline-derived CDR1 and CDR2 are LGHNA and YSLEER. Trimming took 4 bases from V and 1 from J; bases not matched to a gene: 12.

This clone occurred a few times. The CDR3 loop reads CASSFATLMNTEAFF. CDR3 nucleotides: TGCGCCAGCAGCTTTGCCACCCTCATGAACACTGAAGCTTTCTTT. This chain links TRBV5-1 with TRBJ1-1, with D uncertain. CDR3 size: 15 residues. Looked up from germline, CDR1 is SGHRS and CDR2 is YFSETQ. Trimming removed 2 bases at V and 0 bases at J, with 11 bases between.

The chain joins TRBV5-1 to TRBJ1-2; D is undetermined. Trimming removed 2 bases from V and 5 bases from J, with 10 bases in between. The germline V gene encodes CDR1 SGHRS and CDR2 YFSETQ. The CDR3 extends over 13 amino acids. The CDR3 loop is CASSLSGIYGYTF. The CDR3, as DNA: TGCGCCAGCAGCTTAAGTGGGATTTATGGCTACACCTTC. Full variable domain (remainder filled in from reference TRBV5-1 and TRBJ1-2): KAGVTQTPRYLIKTRGQQVTLSCSPISGHRSVSWYQQTPGQGLQFLFEYFSETQRNKGNFPGRFSGRQFSNSRSEMNVSTLELGDSALYLCASSLSGIYGYTFGSGTRLTVV.

The chain uses TRBV30 and TRBJ2-5, with D possibly being TRBD1 (6 bases). The germline V and J ends were trimmed by 2 bases and 4 bases, with 11 bases remaining between them. The CDR3 loop spans 13 amino acids. Germline V CDR1 and CDR2: GTSNPN, SVGIG (reference sequence). CDR3 sequence: CAWSQGRSETQYF. The CDR3 bases are TGTGCCTGGAGTCAGGGGCGGTCAGAGACCCAGTACTTC.

The chain carries TRBV5-1 and TRBJ2-2; no firm D call. The CDR3 runs 14 residues. Germline loops: CDR1 SGHRS, CDR2 YFSETQ. V lost 0 bases, J lost 6 bases, and 9 bases lay in between. In DNA, the CDR3 is TGCGCCAGCAGCTTGGCCGTTGGCCCCGGGGAGCTGTTTTTT. Its protein is CASSLAVGPGELFF. The full variable domain, with the rest looked up from reference TRBV5-1 and TRBJ2-2, is KAGVTQTPRYLIKTRGQQVTLSCSPISGHRSVSWYQQTPGQGLQFLFEYFSETQRNKGNFPGRFSGRQFSNSRSEMNVSTLELGDSALYLCASSLAVGPGELFFGEGSRLTVL.

Comments on this clone: Other DNA sequences in the same sample also yield this CDR3. The chain has TRBV9 and TRBJ2-1; TRBD2 aligns across 9 bases. CDR3 length: 15 amino acids. Germline V gives CDR1 SGDLS, CDR2 YYNGEE. The V segment lost 0 bases and the J segment 4 bases; nucleotides outside the gene matches: 2. The CDR3 loop is CASSVGLAGYNEQFF. As DNA, the CDR3 is TGTGCCAGCAGCGTAGGTCTAGCGGGGTACAATGAGCAGTTCTTC.

DNA of the CDR3: TGTGCTAGTGGTTTGACCTTCGGGACAGGGGGCGAGACCCAGTACTTC. Translated: CASGLTFGTGGETQYF. The chain joins TRBV12-5 to TRBJ2-5; TRBD1 aligns across 12 bases. V dropped 2 bases and J dropped 5; count of bases not matched to a gene: 6. Germline loops: CDR1 LGHNT, CDR2 FRNRAP. The CDR3 runs 16 residues.

This clone was detected only a few times. The V and J genes are TRBV28 and TRBJ2-7; 7 bases fit TRBD1. The CDR3 runs to 15 residues. With 4 bases clipped from V and 0 bases from J, the junction kept 6 bases outside the gene matches. In germline, CDR1 is MDHEN, CDR2 SYDVKM. The CDR3 DNA sequence: TGTGCCAGCAGTTCGCCGGGACAGACCTCCTACGAGCAGTACTTC. Encoded protein: CASSSPGQTSYEQYF.

The chain uses TRBV4-3 and TRBJ2-1; D not resolved. Germline V gene lookup returns CDR1 LGHNA and CDR2 YSLEER. The V end lost 0 bases, the J end lost 0 bases, and 12 bases lay between the germline ends. The CDR3 length is 17 residues. The CDR3 spells CASSQDIPLASYNEQFF. CDR3 sequence (DNA): TGCGCCAGCAGCCAAGATATCCCATTAGCCTCCTACAATGAGCAGTTCTTC.

V usage is TRBV5-1 and J usage is TRBJ2-5, with a possible D match to TRBD1 (5 bases). The V end was cut by 2 bases, the J end by 5 bases, with 10 bases between. The CDR3 covers 13 residues. Germline CDR1 is SGHRS and CDR2 is YFSETQ. CDR3 loop: CASSFRAGETQYF. The CDR3, as DNA: TGCGCCAGCAGCTTTAGGGCAGGGGAGACCCAGTACTTC.

The rearrangement uses TRBV29-1 and TRBJ1-2, with TRBD1 matching over 8 bases. The ends lost 5 bases at V and 5 bases at J; junction bases unmatched: 7. Germline CDR1 reads SQVTM; CDR2 reads ANQGSEA. CDR3 length equals 13 residues. The CDR3 spells CSVRPGQEYGYTF. The CDR3 DNA reads as TGCAGCGTTCGACCGGGACAGGAATATGGCTACACCTTC.

The rearrangement uses TRBV29-1 and TRBJ2-5; D is ambiguous. The V gene lost 7 bases and the J gene lost 1 base, with 7 bases spanning the gap. The CDR3 runs to 11 residues. Germline CDR1 SQVTM, CDR2 ANQGSEA. The CDR3 DNA is TGCAGCGAAAGGTCCCAAGAGACCCAGTACTTC. It yields the protein CSERSQETQYF.

The V call is TRBV7-8, the J call TRBJ2-7; D ambiguous. Germline CDR1 SGHVS, CDR2 FQNEAQ. Deletions cut 1 base from V and 2 bases from J, with 9 bases between. The CDR3 length is 14 residues. CDR3 loop: CASSLEWLAYEQYF. CDR3 nucleotide sequence: TGTGCCAGCAGCTTAGAGTGGCTAGCCTACGAGCAGTACTTC.

The rearrangement joins TRBV30 to TRBJ2-6; D unclear. This CDR3 is built from 15 residues. The germline V gene encodes CDR1 GTSNPN and CDR2 SVGIG (reference sequence). The V and J ends lost 5 bases and 0 bases respectively, with 11 bases between them. For the CDR3, the DNA is TGTGCCTGGGGTAAAGACCCCTCTGGGGCCAACGTCCTGACTTTC. Its translation: CAWGKDPSGANVLTF.

The J gene is TRBJ2-1, the V gene TRBV11-1, with a tentative D call TRBD1 (5 bases). The CDR3 covers 12 residues. V shed 7 bases and J shed 6 bases, with 10 bases lying between them. Germline V CDR1 and CDR2: SGHAT, FQDESV (reference sequence). The CDR3 region is CASTTTGNEQFF. CDR3 DNA sequence: TGTGCCAGCACCACTACAGGCAATGAGCAGTTCTTC.

The CDR3 loop is CAWSVRGAFNSPLHF. The CDR3 DNA reads as TGTGCCTGGAGTGTACGAGGGGCGTTTAATTCACCCCTCCACTTT. The chain recombines TRBV30 with TRBJ1-6; D possibly corresponds to TRBD1 (5 bases). V lost 0 bases and J 6 bases, leaving 12 bases between the germline ends. Germline V gene data show CDR1 as GTSNPN and CDR2 as SVGIG (reference sequence). This CDR3 has 15 amino acids.

V gene TRBV30 combines with J gene TRBJ2-7, with a tentative D call TRBD2 (6 bases). The germline gives CDR1 GTSNPN, CDR2 SVGIG (reference sequence). This CDR3 has 14 residues. Between the trimmed V and J ends, which lost 3 bases and 7 bases, there was a span of 19 bases. The DNA for the CDR3 is TGTGCCTGGAGGACAACGGCGGGGTTTCGGGAGCAGTACTTC. Its protein is CAWRTTAGFREQYF.

This clone was found a few times. The V and J genes are TRBV2 and TRBJ1-1, with 7 nucleotides matching TRBD1. The CDR3 is 14 amino acids. Germline CDR1 is SNHLY and CDR2 is FYNNEI. With V trimmed by 4 bases and J by 8 bases, 10 bases remained unmatched. CDR3 DNA: TGTGCCAGCAGTGTCTCCTCCGACAGGGCGGAAGCTTTCTTT. The encoded protein is CASSVSSDRAEAFF.

This clone occurred a few times. The chain carries TRBV2 and TRBJ2-2; TRBD1 is a possible D gene (6 bases). Germline CDR1 reads SNHLY; CDR2 reads FYNNEI. This CDR3 comprises 14 residues. V lost 8 bases to trimming and J lost 2 bases, with 12 bases between them. The CDR3 spells CASRPGANTGELFF. DNA for the CDR3: TGTGCCAGCCGGCCAGGGGCAAACACCGGGGAGCTGTTTTTT.

This rearrangement joins TRBV4-2 to TRBJ2-2; 8 bases map to TRBD1. The V segment lost 4 bases and the J segment 6 bases; nucleotides outside the gene matches: 4. CDR1 and CDR2 from the germline V gene are LGHNA and YNFKEQ. The CDR3 extends over 14 amino acids. This CDR3 reads CASSPRQGSGELFF. In nucleotides, the CDR3 is TGTGCCAGCAGCCCGCGACAGGGGTCCGGGGAGCTGTTTTTT.